A single sample gave rise to the 11 T cell receptor beta chains below, sequenced in a study of T cell clones after liver transplantation. Some clones are missing from TCRdb's copy, which holds only in-frame ones; the method was immunoSEQ multiplex PCR. The sample carries roughly 70,000 clones, roughly 90% recorded once. The material was CD4+ T cells from blood, obtained before liver transplant. All receptors derive from a human donor who received a liver transplant.

This chain connects TRBV27 to TRBJ1-1, with D possibly being TRBD1 (6 bases). CDR3 length: 15 amino acids. V was clipped by 5 bases and J by 3 bases, with 16 bases between them. Germline V lookup: CDR1 MNHEY, CDR2 SMNVEV (reference sequence). The CDR3 sequence is CASSRIQGWDTEAFF. The CDR3 region has the DNA TGTGCCAGCAGTCGAATCCAGGGGTGGGACACTGAAGCTTTCTTT.

The chain has TRBV5-5 and TRBJ1-1, with D perhaps matching TRBD1 (5 bases). Germline V gene sequence: CDR1 SGHKS, CDR2 YYEKEE (reference sequence). CDR3 length: 13 amino acids. V was pared by 0 bases and J by 6 bases, with 9 bases between. The chain's CDR3 is CASSLDGASEAFF. The CDR3 nucleotides read TGTGCCAGCAGCTTGGATGGGGCATCTGAAGCTTTCTTT.

The chain couples TRBV9 to TRBJ2-2, with TRBD2 matching 7 bases. This CDR3 is 14 amino acids long. Germline assignment: CDR1 SGDLS and CDR2 YYNGEE. V trimming: 3 bases; J trimming: 5 bases; junction bases outside the gene matches: 4. The CDR3 protein is CASSGGTTTGELFF. Here the CDR3 DNA reads TGTGCCAGCAGCGGAGGGACTACAACCGGGGAGCTGTTTTTT.

This rearrangement joins TRBV19 to TRBJ2-2, with TRBD2 matching over 9 bases. In germline, CDR1 is LNHDA, CDR2 SQIVND (reference sequence). This CDR3 is built from 15 residues. V trimming: 6 bases; J trimming: 2 bases; junction bases outside the gene matches: 4. The CDR3 here is CASSTSGQNTGELFF. The CDR3 region has the DNA TGTGCCAGTAGCACTAGCGGGCAAAACACCGGGGAGCTGTTTTTT. The whole variable domain, filled in from reference TRBV19 and TRBJ2-2, reads DGGITQSPKYLFRKEGQNVTLSCEQNLNHDAMYWYRQDPGQGLRLIYYSQIVNDFQKGDIAEGYSVSREKKESFPLTVTSAQKNPTAFYLCASSTSGQNTGELFFGEGSRLTVL.

V gene TRBV30 combines with J gene TRBJ1-2; D call uncertain. Between the trimmed V and J ends, which lost 3 bases and 3 bases, there was a span of 5 bases. The CDR3 has 11 amino acids. Germline V gives CDR1 GTSNPN, CDR2 SVGIG (reference sequence). In nucleotides, the CDR3 is TGTGCCTGGAGGAGGTACTATGGCTACACCTTC. Protein product: CAWRRYYGYTF.

This clone was seen just once. Here the CDR3 reads CSVEGVATTSYNEQFF. The CDR3 DNA sequence: TGCAGCGTTGAAGGGGTAGCCACTACTTCCTACAATGAGCAGTTCTTC. V is TRBV29-1 and J is TRBJ2-1; D not resolved. The germline V and J ends were trimmed by 1 base and 1 base, with 14 bases remaining between them. Germline V gene sequence: CDR1 SQVTM, CDR2 ANQGSEA. The length of the CDR3 is 16 residues.

The gene calls are TRBV28 and TRBJ1-1; the D is unclear. The germline CDR1 and CDR2 sequences are MDHEN and SYDVKM. The CDR3 covers 15 residues. V was shortened by 5 bases and J by 0 bases, with 13 bases between the two germline ends. The chain's CDR3 is CASSMVHTVNTEAFF. The DNA for the CDR3 is TGTGCCAGCAGTATGGTTCATACGGTGAACACTGAAGCTTTCTTT.

The chain links TRBV5-1 to TRBJ2-7; TRBD2 matches 7 bases. With 7 bases clipped from V and 4 bases from J, the junction kept 11 bases outside the gene matches. This CDR3 has 14 residues. Germline V CDR1 and CDR2: SGHRS, YFSETQ. CDR3 in amino acids: CASGSGGPTYEQYF. As DNA, the CDR3 is TGCGCCAGCGGGTCGGGGGGACCGACATACGAGCAGTACTTC.

This sequence joins TRBV9 and TRBJ2-7; D perhaps matches TRBD1 (7 bases). This CDR3 region has 17 residues. Trimming cost V 3 bases and J 3 bases, with 22 bases left between them. Germline CDR1 is SGDLS and CDR2 is YYNGEE. CDR3 loop: CASSGSQQGGSNYEQYF. The CDR3 DNA reads as TGTGCCAGCAGCGGGAGCCAGCAGGGGGGTTCCAACTACGAGCAGTACTTC.

This clone was seen a few times. V usage is TRBV6-1 and J usage is TRBJ2-7, with D possibly being TRBD1 (5 bases). Looked up from germline, CDR1 is MNHNS and CDR2 is SASEGT. The V gene lost 7 bases and the J gene lost 6 bases, with 13 bases spanning the gap. The CDR3 spans 12 residues. CDR3 sequence (DNA): TGTGCCAGCAAGAGGAATGGGGCCGAGCAGTACTTC. It is translated as CASKRNGAEQYF.

CDR3 region: CSVDRGLGNEQFF. The CDR3 DNA reads TGCAGCGTTGACAGGGGGCTTGGGAATGAGCAGTTCTTC. This chain links TRBV29-1 with TRBJ2-1, with TRBD1 matching over 8 bases. This CDR3 is built from 13 residues. J gave up 7 bases and V 3 bases, and 5 bases lay outside the gene matches. CDR1 SQVTM and CDR2 ANQGSEA come from the germline V gene.